This T cell receptor (beta chain) was sequenced during a study of T cell responses to AZD1222 COVID-19 vaccine. The study, taken as a whole, reports: Across spike, vaccine-associated CD4 TCRs were found, dominant at 160-218 and 743-854.

This clone was seen a single time. Its antigen is unidentified. Sequenced by immunoSEQ multiplex PCR; TCRdb stores in-frame clones only, minus some. The repertoire consists of roughly 150,000 clones, with roughly 88% occurring once and the leading ten covering over 7%. Sequenced here: peripheral blood, sampled on day 0 of AZD1222 vaccination. This receptor was taken from an adult in good health.

The CDR3, as DNA: TGTGCCACCACAGGCAGAGACTCTGGAAACACCATATATTTT. Amino acid sequence: CATTGRDSGNTIYF. The rearrangement links TRBV15 to TRBJ1-3; D gene uncertain. V lost 7 bases to trimming and J lost 0 bases, with 10 bases between them. This CDR3 is 14 amino acids long. Germline V gene sequence: CDR1 LNHNV, CDR2 YYDKDF (reference sequence).